This is a list of T cell receptor beta chains from one sample in a study of shared clonotypes between healthy human individuals. Produced via immunoSEQ multiplex PCR; TCRdb's table is partial and in-frame only. The sample holds about 1 million clones, about 75% seen once. The source material was memory CD4+ T cells sorted from blood. The source is a young man in good health. The conserved cysteine and the conserved F or W are not part of the CDR3 here. Fields, in order: V gene, CDR3 protein.

V gene: TRBV10-1; CDR3 protein: ARRQGALTGNTIY
V gene: TRBV4-1; CDR3 protein: ASSQDRVPQPQH
V gene: TRBV6-5; CDR3 protein: ASTPVSGYSYEQY
V gene: TRBV6-5; CDR3 protein: ASSFGLAGGETQY
V gene: TRBV6-5; CDR3 protein: ASSPGLATDTQY
V gene: TRBV5-1; CDR3 protein: ASSSSDRVSF
V gene: TRBV5-1; CDR3 protein: ASSLNGGRGSPLH
V gene: TRBV6-1; CDR3 protein: ASSGVGANSNYGYT
V gene: TRBV18; CDR3 protein: ASSPQPSNEKLF
V gene: TRBV6-6; CDR3 protein: ASRPQGGGNEQF
V gene: TRBV28; CDR3 protein: ASEASGETQY
V gene: TRBV6-7; CDR3 protein: ASSYHRDRGAYEQY
V gene: TRBV5-1; CDR3 protein: ASSFDRGRTEAF
V gene: TRBV7-3; CDR3 protein: ASSATGDTGELF
V gene: TRBV7-2; CDR3 protein: ASTFSVGDSYEQY
V gene: TRBV7-2; CDR3 protein: ASSLVTDSSGSSGELF